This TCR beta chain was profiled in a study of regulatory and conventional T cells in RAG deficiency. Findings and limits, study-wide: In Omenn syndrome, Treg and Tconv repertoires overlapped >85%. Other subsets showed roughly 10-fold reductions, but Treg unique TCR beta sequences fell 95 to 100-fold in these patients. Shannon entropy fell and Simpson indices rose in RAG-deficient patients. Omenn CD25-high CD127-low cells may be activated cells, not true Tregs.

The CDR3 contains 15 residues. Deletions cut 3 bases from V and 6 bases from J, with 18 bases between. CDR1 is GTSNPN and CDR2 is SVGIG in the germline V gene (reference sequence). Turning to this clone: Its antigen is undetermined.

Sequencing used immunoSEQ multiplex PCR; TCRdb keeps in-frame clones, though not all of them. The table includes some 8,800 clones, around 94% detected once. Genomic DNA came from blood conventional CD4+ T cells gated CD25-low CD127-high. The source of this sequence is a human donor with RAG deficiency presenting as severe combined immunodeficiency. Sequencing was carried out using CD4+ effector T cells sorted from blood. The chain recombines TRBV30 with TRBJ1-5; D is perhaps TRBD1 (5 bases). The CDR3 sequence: CAWSPPDSLGQPQHF. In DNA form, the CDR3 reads TGTGCCTGGAGCCCTCCCGACAGCCTGGGTCAGCCCCAGCATTTT.